This TCR beta chain stems from a study of cytomegalovirus exposure and HLA in healthy donors. Study-level findings and limits: Researchers counted around 180 TCR beta chains as cytomegalovirus-associated.

The study ran its PCR with 60 Vbeta and 13 Jbeta primers. Here immunoSEQ multiplex PCR was the method, and the copy in TCRdb shows in-frame clones only, minus some. The sample carries 220,000 or so clones, 70% to 80% recorded once. There are a few counts of this clone. Its specificity is unknown. Other DNA variants within this sample encode the same CDR3. V dropped 3 bases and J dropped 4 bases, with 10 bases sitting between them. Germline-derived CDR1 and CDR2 are SGHDT and YYEEEE. CDR3 length: 13 residues. These donors, healthy bone marrow donors, were studied. The specimen was PBMCs. The chain has TRBV5-6 and TRBJ1-1; D is undetermined. The receptor's source is a woman in her 30s in good health and CMV-seronegative. In nucleotides, the CDR3 is TGTGCCAGCAGCTACAGCAGAACCACTGAAGCTTTCTTT. It specifies CASSYSRTTEAFF.